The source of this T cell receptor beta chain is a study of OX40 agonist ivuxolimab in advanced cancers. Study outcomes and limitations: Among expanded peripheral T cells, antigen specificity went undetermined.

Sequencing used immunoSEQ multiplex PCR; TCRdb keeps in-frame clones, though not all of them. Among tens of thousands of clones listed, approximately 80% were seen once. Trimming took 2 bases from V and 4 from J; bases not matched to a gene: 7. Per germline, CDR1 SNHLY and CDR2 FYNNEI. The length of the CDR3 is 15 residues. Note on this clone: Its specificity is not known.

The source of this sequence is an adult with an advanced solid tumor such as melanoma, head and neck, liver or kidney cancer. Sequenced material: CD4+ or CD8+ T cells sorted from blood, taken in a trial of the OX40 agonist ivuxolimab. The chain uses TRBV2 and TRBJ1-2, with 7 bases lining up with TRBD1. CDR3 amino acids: CASSENSGTAYGYTF. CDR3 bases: TGTGCCAGCAGTGAAAATTCGGGGACAGCCTATGGCTACACCTTC.